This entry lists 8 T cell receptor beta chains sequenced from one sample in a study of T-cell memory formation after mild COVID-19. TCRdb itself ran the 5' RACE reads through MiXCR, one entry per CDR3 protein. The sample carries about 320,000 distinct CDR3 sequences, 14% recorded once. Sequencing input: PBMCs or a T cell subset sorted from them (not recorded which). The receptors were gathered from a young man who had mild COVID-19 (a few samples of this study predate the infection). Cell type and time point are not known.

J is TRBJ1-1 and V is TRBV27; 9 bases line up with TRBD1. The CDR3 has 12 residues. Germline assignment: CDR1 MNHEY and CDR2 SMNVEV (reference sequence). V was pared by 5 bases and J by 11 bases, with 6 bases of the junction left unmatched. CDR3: CASSTGGDGAFF. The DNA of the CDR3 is TGTGCCAGCAGTACAGGGGGCGATGGTGCTTTCTTT.

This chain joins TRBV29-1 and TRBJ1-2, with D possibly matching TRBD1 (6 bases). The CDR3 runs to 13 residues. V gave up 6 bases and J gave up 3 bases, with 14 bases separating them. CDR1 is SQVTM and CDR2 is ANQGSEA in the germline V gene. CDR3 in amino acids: CSVQDSIDYGYTF. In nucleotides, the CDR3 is TGCAGCGTCCAGGACAGTATAGACTATGGCTACACCTTC.

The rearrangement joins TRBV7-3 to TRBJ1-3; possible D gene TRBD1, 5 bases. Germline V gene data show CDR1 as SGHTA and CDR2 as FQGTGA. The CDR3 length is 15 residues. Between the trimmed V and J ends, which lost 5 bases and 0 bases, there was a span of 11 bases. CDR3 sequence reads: CASSPGLPSGNTIYF. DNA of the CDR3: TGTGCCAGCAGCCCGGGACTGCCCTCTGGAAACACCATATATTTT.

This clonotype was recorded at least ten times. In DNA, the CDR3 is TGTGCCAGCAGCTTCGGGGGGGCGGATACGCAGTATTTT. Residues: CASSFGGADTQYF. The chain combines TRBV7-3 with TRBJ2-3, with 8 bases that match TRBD2. CDR1 and CDR2 from the germline V gene are SGHTA and FQGTGA. The length of the CDR3 is 13 residues. V trimming: 3 bases; J trimming: 6 bases; junction bases outside the gene matches: 2.

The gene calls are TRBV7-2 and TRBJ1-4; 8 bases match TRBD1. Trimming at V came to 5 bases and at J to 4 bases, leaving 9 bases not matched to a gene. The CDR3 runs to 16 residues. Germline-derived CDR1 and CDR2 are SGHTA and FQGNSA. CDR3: CASSPDRARRNEKLFF. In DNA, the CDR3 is TGTGCCAGCAGCCCGGACAGGGCCAGACGTAATGAAAAACTGTTTTTT.

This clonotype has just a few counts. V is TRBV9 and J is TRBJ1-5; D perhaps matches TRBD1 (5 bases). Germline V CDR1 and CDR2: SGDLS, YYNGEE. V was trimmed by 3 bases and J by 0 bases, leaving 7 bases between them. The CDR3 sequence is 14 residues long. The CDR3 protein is CASSGDGSNQPQHF. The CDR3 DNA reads TGTGCCAGCAGCGGGGACGGTAGCAATCAGCCCCAGCATTTT.

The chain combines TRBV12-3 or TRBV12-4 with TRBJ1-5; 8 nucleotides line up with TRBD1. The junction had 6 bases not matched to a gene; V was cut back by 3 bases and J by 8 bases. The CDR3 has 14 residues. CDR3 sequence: CASSLDRALKPQHF. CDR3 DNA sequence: TGTGCCAGCAGTTTGGACAGGGCGCTTAAGCCCCAGCATTTT.

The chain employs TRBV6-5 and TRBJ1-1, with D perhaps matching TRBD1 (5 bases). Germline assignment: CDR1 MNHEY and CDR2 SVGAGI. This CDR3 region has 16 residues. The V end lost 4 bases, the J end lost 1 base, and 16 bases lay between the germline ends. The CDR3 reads CASSSAYRHSNTEAFF. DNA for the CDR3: TGTGCCAGCAGTTCAGCCTACAGGCACTCGAACACTGAAGCTTTCTTT.